The 16 T cell receptor beta chains reported below all come from one sample, sequenced in a study of cytomegalovirus exposure and HLA in healthy donors. Use of 60 Vbeta and 13 Jbeta primers characterized the PCR. TCRdb's table, derived via immunoSEQ multiplex PCR, lists solely in-frame clones and lacks some. Of some 120,000 clones in the sample, 65% to 80% were seen once. Sequenced material: PBMCs. The receptors stem from a man aged 18 to 35 in good health and CMV-seropositive.

The genes are TRBV5-4 and TRBJ1-1; D may be TRBD1 (5 bases). This CDR3 contains 14 residues. V shed 4 bases and J shed 4 bases, with 14 bases lying between them. Germline loops: CDR1 SGHNT, CDR2 YYREEE (reference sequence). The CDR3 DNA is TGTGCCAGCAGCGGGGCGCGGGGAGGCACTGAAGCTTTCTTT. This codes for CASSGARGGTEAFF.

The chain joins TRBV10-2 to TRBJ2-3; D is perhaps TRBD2 (6 bases). Germline V gene sequence: CDR1 WSHSY, CDR2 SAAADI. The CDR3 extends over 13 amino acids. V was trimmed by 7 bases and J by 2 bases, leaving 10 bases between them. In DNA form, the CDR3 reads TGCGCCAGCAAGCTAGCGTACACAGATACGCAGTATTTT. It yields the protein CASKLAYTDTQYF.

This clone was observed a handful of times. This sequence joins TRBV6-4 and TRBJ2-2; 11 bases align to TRBD2. The CDR3 contains 15 residues. In germline, CDR1 is MRHNA, CDR2 SNTAGT. J lost 4 bases, V lost 2 bases, and 0 bases had no gene match. This CDR3 reads CASSDTSGSTGELFF. Written as DNA, the CDR3 is TGTGCCAGCAGTGACACTAGCGGGAGCACCGGGGAGCTGTTTTTT.

The rearrangement uses TRBV7-6 and TRBJ2-1; maybe TRBD2 (6 bases). V was trimmed by 3 bases and J by 8 bases, leaving 17 bases between them. In germline, CDR1 is SGHVS, CDR2 FNYEAQ. CDR3 length: 15 residues. CDR3 in amino acids: CASSLLAGSSHEQFF. The CDR3 DNA follows: TGTGCCAGCAGCTTGTTGGCGGGAAGCTCCCATGAGCAGTTCTTC. Full variable domain (outside the CDR3, taken from reference TRBV7-6 and TRBJ2-1): GAGVSQSPRYKVTKRGQDVALRCDPISGHVSLYWYRQALGQGPEFLTYFNYEAQQDKSGLPNDRFSAERPEGSISTLTIQRTEQRDSAMYRCASSLLAGSSHEQFFGPGTRLTVL.

The V and J genes are TRBV28 and TRBJ1-5; tentatively, D is TRBD1 (6 bases). Per the germline V gene, CDR1 is MDHEN and CDR2 is SYDVKM. The CDR3 has 17 amino acids. Trimming stripped 2 bases from V and 6 bases from J, with 20 bases between. CDR3 region: CASSLITPTGTGQPQHF. In DNA form, the CDR3 reads TGTGCCAGCAGTTTAATAACTCCAACAGGGACGGGTCAGCCCCAGCATTTT.

This chain joins TRBV28 and TRBJ2-6; D remains unclear. The germline V gene has CDR1 MDHEN and CDR2 SYDVKM. CDR3 length: 14 amino acids. Trimming cost V 1 base and J 2 bases, with 3 bases left between them. The CDR3 region has the DNA TGTGCCAGCAGTTTATCAACTGGGGCCAACGTCCTGACTTTC. Its protein product is CASSLSTGANVLTF.

The chain joins TRBV27 to TRBJ1-4, with D unclear. Per germline, CDR1 MNHEY and CDR2 SMNVEV (reference sequence). The CDR3 extends over 16 amino acids. V dropped 0 bases and J dropped 3 bases, with 11 bases sitting between them. DNA of the CDR3: TGTGCCAGCAGTTTATCCGGGTACGGGGCTAATGAAAAACTGTTTTTT. This gives the protein CASSLSGYGANEKLFF.

The chain uses TRBV19 and TRBJ1-5; no clear D. V lost 4 bases to trimming and J lost 2 bases, with 9 bases between them. The germline V gene encodes CDR1 LNHDA and CDR2 SQIVND (reference sequence). This CDR3 region has 14 residues. The CDR3 bases are TGTGCCAGTAGTACCTATCTAGGCAATCAGCCCCAGCATTTT. It encodes CASSTYLGNQPQHF.

The chain links TRBV19 to TRBJ1-1, with a tentative D call TRBD1 (5 bases). The ends were cut back, 2 bases at V and 3 bases at J, with 16 bases in the middle. The CDR3 totals 16 residues. Germline V CDR1 and CDR2: LNHDA, SQIVND (reference sequence). As DNA, the CDR3 is TGTGCCAGTAGTATAAAAGCAGCAGGGTGGGACACTGAAGCTTTCTTT. Amino acid sequence: CASSIKAAGWDTEAFF.

The chain is built from TRBV5-1 and TRBJ2-5, with D perhaps TRBD2 (6 bases). Gene TRBJ2-7 matches the end of the DNA better, so the J call may be wrong. This CDR3 comprises 15 residues. CDR1 and CDR2 (germline): SGHRS, YFSETQ. CDR3 DNA: TGCGCCAGTACTACGGGAGTGTCGGGGACCTACGAGCAGTACTTC. Its protein product is CASTTGVSGTYEQYF.

Of note for this clone: A junction end diverges from the germline sequence, so it may reflect a read error. V usage is TRBV7-9 and J usage is TRBJ1-1; perhaps TRBD1 as D (5 bases). This CDR3 spans 12 amino acids. CDR1 and CDR2 (germline): SEHNR, FQNEAQ (reference sequence). The CDR3 region is CSSRWGGTEAFF. The CDR3 DNA sequence: TGTTCCAGCAGGTGGGGCGGCACTGAAGCTTTCTTT.

V gene TRBV19 combines with J gene TRBJ1-3; D is perhaps TRBD1 (6 bases). The CDR3 is 15 amino acids. Germline loops: CDR1 LNHDA, CDR2 SQIVND (reference sequence). V was trimmed by 8 bases and J by 8 bases, leaving 22 bases between them. CDR3: CASFNLNGRGDTIYF. CDR3 DNA: TGTGCCAGTTTCAATCTAAACGGCAGGGGAGACACCATATATTTT. Filled out from reference TRBV19 and TRBJ1-3, the complete variable domain reads DGGITQSPKYLFRKEGQNVTLSCEQNLNHDAMYWYRQDPGQGLRLIYYSQIVNDFQKGDIAEGYSVSREKKESFPLTVTSAQKNPTAFYLCASFNLNGRGDTIYFGEGSWLTVV.

This clone came up a few times. V is TRBV15 and J is TRBJ2-7; D unresolved. The CDR3 length is 13 residues. Looked up from germline, CDR1 is LNHNV and CDR2 is YYDKDF (reference sequence). Trimming cost V 0 bases and J 3 bases, with 6 bases left between them. The CDR3 spells CATSRDIHYEQYF. CDR3 nucleotides: TGTGCCACCAGCAGAGACATTCACTACGAGCAGTACTTC.

This clone appeared a single time. Mismatch with germline at one junction end may stem from a read error. V is TRBV5-1 and J is TRBJ1-2; weak D call: TRBD1 (5 bases). CDR3 length equals 12 residues. Per the germline V gene, CDR1 is SGHRS and CDR2 is YFSETQ. Here the CDR3 reads CASSYKMDKYSF. Written as DNA, the CDR3 is TGCGCCAGCAGCTACAAAATGGACAAATACTCCTTC.

This clone appeared a single time. The chain uses TRBV6-5 and TRBJ2-1; 11 bases match TRBD2. Trimming removed 2 bases from V and 6 bases from J; junction bases left unmatched: 6. This CDR3 region has 16 residues. Germline V gene data show CDR1 as MNHEY and CDR2 as SVGAGI. The CDR3 sequence is CASSYRTSGLSNEQFF. The CDR3 region has the DNA TGTGCCAGCAGTTACCGGACTAGCGGGTTATCCAATGAGCAGTTCTTC.

The chain has TRBV5-5 and TRBJ2-5; 8 bases agree with TRBD1. The end of the DNA is better explained by TRBJ2-7, so the J call may be wrong. The CDR3 has 14 residues. Looked up from germline, CDR1 is SGHKS and CDR2 is YYEKEE (reference sequence). The CDR3 sequence is CASRPDRGVYEQYF. CDR3 coding DNA: TGTGCCAGCAGGCCCGACAGGGGTGTCTACGAGCAGTACTTC.